The present entry profiles one T cell receptor (beta chain) with its context. TCRdb analysed the PCR reads with MiXCR anew, one entry per CDR3 protein. This table holds around 31,000 distinct CDR3 sequences, about 46% found once. CDR3 length equals 13 residues. Trimming cost V 2 bases and J 5 bases, with 9 bases left between them. CDR1 is MNHEY, CDR2 SVGEGT, per germline. The data were taken from a study of vaccination and CD4 T cells after COVID-19. On the study more broadly: Convalescent patients, SARS-CoV-2 positive by nasal swab PCR, comprised fewer than 10 mild cases and one severe case.

The time point is: late sampling 161 to 241 days after vaccination in three convalescent patients. PCR positivity dates ran from March to December 2020, preceding US Alpha, Beta and Delta variants. The sequence came from a human donor who had recovered from COVID-19. The sequenced sample was CD4+ T cells from blood, obtained about 7 months after SARS-CoV-2 vaccination. The chain joins TRBV6-2 or TRBV6-3 to TRBJ1-1; D gene unclear. The CDR3 DNA reads TGTGCCAGCAGTTACAGGGATGGGACTGAAGCTTTCTTT. Its translation is CASSYRDGTEAFF.